The 9 T cell receptor beta chains listed next were all sequenced from one sample in a study of neurological immune-mediated disorders (dated by TCRdb to between 2019 and 2020). The meaning of the sample's time point label: longitudinal time-point 1 (baseline). Libraries were built with 5' RACE. TCRdb shows the sequencer as Illumina HiSeq 2500. TCRdb itself trimmed the public reads at Q25 with fastp, ran MiXCR and retained productive beta chains. Records with the same CDR3 protein are collapsed into one entry carrying the most frequent genes and DNA. Across this sample there are about 71,000 distinct CDR3 sequences, with roughly 10% seen only once. The top ten constitute 8.5% to 10% of the sample. Sample: PBMCs. The receptors were gathered from a man younger than 45 in good health.

This clonotype was observed many times. This rearrangement joins TRBV9 to TRBJ2-6; the match to TRBD1 covers 10 bases. After removal of 3 bases from V and 4 bases from J, the junction contained 4 bases not matched to a gene. Germline lookup yields CDR1 SGDLS and CDR2 YYNGEE. This CDR3 contains 16 residues. CDR3 sequence reads: CASSGQGAPGANVLTF. As DNA, the CDR3 is TGTGCCAGCAGCGGACAGGGGGCGCCGGGGGCCAACGTCCTGACTTTC.

Details on this clonotype: A much larger clone lies a single base off, so this may be a read error. The rearrangement links TRBV27 to TRBJ1-5, with no clear D. Germline V CDR1 and CDR2: MNHEY, SMNVEV (reference sequence). This CDR3 region has 16 residues. CDR3 coding DNA: TGTACCAGCAGTTTATCGGGCAGGTATAGCAATCAGCCCCAGCATTTT. This translates into CTSSLSGRYSNQPQHF.

Ten or more counts support this clonotype. The chain joins TRBV12-3 or TRBV12-4 to TRBJ2-2; D ambiguous. The CDR3 covers 14 residues. V was shortened by 2 bases and J by 4 bases, with 8 bases between the two germline ends. The CDR3 here is CASSLRSSTGELFF. The CDR3 DNA reads as TGTGCCAGCAGTTTACGTAGCAGCACCGGGGAGCTGTTTTTT.

This clonotype was picked up many times. The gene calls are TRBV19 and TRBJ1-1, with 8 bases matching TRBD1. The CDR3 loop spans 15 amino acids. CDR1 is LNHDA, CDR2 SQIVND, per germline (reference sequence). The V and J ends lost 10 bases and 0 bases, in that order; junction bases with no gene match: 10. CDR3 DNA: TGTGCCACTGGACAGGGAGAAGTTGTGAACACTGAAGCTTTCTTT. It translates to CATGQGEVVNTEAFF.

There are many counts of this clonotype. This chain joins TRBV10-3 and TRBJ2-3; TRBD1 is a possible D gene (5 bases). This CDR3 has 13 residues. Trimming took 8 bases from V and 0 from J, leaving 9 bases between them. Germline CDR1 and CDR2: ENHRY and SYGVKD. CDR3 loop: CAIGAGSTDTQYF. The CDR3 bases are TGTGCCATCGGGGCCGGGAGCACAGATACGCAGTATTTT.

This clonotype appeared many times. J is TRBJ2-7 and V is TRBV27, with D tentatively TRBD1 or TRBD2 (5 bases each). The CDR3 consists of 15 residues. V dropped 6 bases and J dropped 1 base, with 16 bases sitting between them. The V gene's germline CDR1 is MNHEY and CDR2 SMNVEV (reference sequence). The CDR3 reads CASRKGTEASYEQYF. The CDR3 nucleotides read TGTGCCAGCAGAAAAGGGACGGAGGCGTCCTACGAGCAGTACTTC.

In its sample, this clonotype was seen many times. The chain uses TRBV7-2 and TRBJ2-3; no reliable D call. This CDR3 has 15 amino acids. Per the germline V gene, CDR1 is SGHTA and CDR2 is FQGNSA. Trimming removed 1 base from V and 2 bases from J, with 10 bases in between. CDR3 bases: TGTGCCAGCAGCTTAGTCGCTAGTTTCACAGATACGCAGTATTTT. Its translation is CASSLVASFTDTQYF.

There are many counts of this clonotype. The chain combines TRBV14 with TRBJ2-6, with 10 bases that match TRBD1. The CDR3 totals 19 residues. Germline CDR1 is SGHDN and CDR2 is FVKESK. The trim removed 5 bases at V and 1 base at J, leaving 11 bases unmatched. The CDR3 nucleotides read TGTGCCAGCAGCTTTAATCCGGGACAGGGGAAATCTGGGGCCAACGTCCTGACTTTC. Translation: CASSFNPGQGKSGANVLTF.

Ten or more counts support this clonotype. This chain connects TRBV5-6 to TRBJ1-6; D is unresolved. V lost 3 bases, J lost 3 bases, and 10 bases lay in between. Per germline, CDR1 SGHDT and CDR2 YYEEEE. The CDR3 is made up of 15 amino acids. The CDR3 loop reads CASSSRGLYNSPLHF. In nucleotides, the CDR3 is TGTGCCAGCAGCTCCCGAGGGCTCTATAATTCACCCCTCCACTTT.